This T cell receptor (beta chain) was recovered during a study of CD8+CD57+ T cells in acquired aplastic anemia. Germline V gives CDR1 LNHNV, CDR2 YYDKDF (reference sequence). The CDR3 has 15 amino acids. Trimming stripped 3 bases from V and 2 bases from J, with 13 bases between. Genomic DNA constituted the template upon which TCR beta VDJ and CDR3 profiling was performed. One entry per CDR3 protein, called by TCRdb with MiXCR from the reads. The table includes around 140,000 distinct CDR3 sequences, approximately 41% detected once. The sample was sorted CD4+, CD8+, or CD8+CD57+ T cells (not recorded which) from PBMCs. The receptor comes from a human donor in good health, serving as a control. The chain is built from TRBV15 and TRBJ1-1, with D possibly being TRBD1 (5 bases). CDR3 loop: CATSSVGQGNTEAFF. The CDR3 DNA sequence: TGTGCCACCAGCAGCGTTGGCCAGGGAAACACTGAAGCTTTCTTT.